This T cell receptor (beta chain) was sequenced for a study of T cells in Graves' hyperthyroidism and ophthalmopathy (dated by TCRdb to the late 2010s). With respect to the entire study: Peripheral blood samples were taken at initial diagnosis, before any treatment was given. An independent validation cohort of 18 to 20 hyperthyroidism patients and approximately 17 patients who later progressed to ophthalmopathy tested prospective prediction of ophthalmopathy. The 75 to 100 discovery patients were randomly split 7:3 into training and test sets. In about 6 Graves' hyperthyroidism patients, the study also compared T-cell repertoires from thyroid tissue with T-cell repertoires from blood. The paper describes TCR Vbeta CDR3 sequencing of 140 or so peripheral blood samples, made up of 43 ophthalmopathy patients, more than 70 hyperthyroidism patients and roughly 17 progressor patients. After blood sampling, hyperthyroidism patients were treated with methimazole at a starting dose of 30 mg daily, and ophthalmopathy patients were treated with high-dose intravenous methylprednisolone. TCR V-J signatures able to tell the groups apart were searched for in a discovery cohort of approximately 95 patients, of whom over 40 had Graves' ophthalmopathy and around 56 had stable Graves' hyperthyroidism. Broad study findings and their caveats: No statistical method was used to fix the sample size in advance, and group allocation was not hidden from the investigators. Blood samples also contained most of the expanded thyroid clonotypes (frequency above 0.001), which suggests that blood repertoires may reflect thyroid immune responses. In validation, the model predicted progression to ophthalmopathy with approximately 70% sensitivity and approximately 78% specificity, a median of around 6.6 months before onset. A 13 V-J signature model separated ophthalmopathy from stable hyperthyroidism, with approximately 86% sensitivity and roughly 84% specificity in cross-validation and 80%/75% in testing.

The TCR beta CDR3 regions were amplified from RNA transcripts. The first round of RT-PCR for the TCR CDR3 was performed with the HTBI primer set and the Qiagen OneStep RT-PCR kit. Libraries were constructed in a second round of multiplex PCR, after which size selection and purification were performed. Sequencing of the libraries was done on an Illumina HiSeq2000 using paired-end 100 bp reads. From the authors' description of their analysis: SOAPnuke was used to process the raw data, throwing out any read that contained adapters or uncalled bases, had a mean Phred below 15, or lacked an exact constant-primer or identifier match. COPE v1.2.5 was used to merge the high-quality paired reads, and each unique nucleotide sequence was defined as a clonotype. MiTCR v1.1 was used to align clonotypes to the IMGT TRBV, TRBD and TRBJ reference segments. Only V-J combinations with frequency above 0.0001, covering roughly 99% of repertoires, were analysed. The TCS score was defined as F50 (clonal expansion) divided by E x V (chaos), with BLOSUM62-based TCRdist calculated between CDR3 peptides within each V-J. Welch's t-statistics and random forest reduced 514 V-J features to under 15, which were used in a naive Bayes classifier (R e1071). TCRdb reanalyzed the raw reads on its own, using fastp at Q25 for trimming and MiXCR for clone calling, and kept in-frame beta chains. Each entry merges the rows of one CDR3 protein and shows their most common DNA and genes. These V and J calls derive from TCRdb rather than the authors' analysis. The sample includes 500,000 or so distinct CDR3 sequences, with 17% observed a single time. The top ten clonotypes cover 17% of the sample.

On this clonotype: Its antigen specificity is not known. Base qualities are not recorded, but no much larger clone differs from it by a single base.

Ophthalmopathy patients had moderately to severely active disease, Clinical Activity Score of at least 3, NOSPECS grade of at least 4, and duration under 3 months. Any patient with an uncontrolled infection, another autoimmune disease, pregnancy or lactation was excluded. Diagnoses were based on clinical symptoms, serum thyroxine and TRAb, thyroid ultrasound and orbital computed tomography. Ficoll-Paque density gradient centrifugation was used to isolate PBMCs from around 10 ml of fresh peripheral blood. Total RNA was extracted using Trizol reagent, and RNA quality was assessed on an Agilent 2100 Bioanalyzer. The V and J ends are trimmed by 7 bases and 7 bases, leaving 19 bases between them. From cysteine to phenylalanine, the CDR3 is 14 amino acids long. The entry retains the CDR3 DNA only, 42 bases that are in frame from base 1.

The chain is assembled from TRBV12-3 or TRBV12-4 and TRBJ1-1, with no reliable assignment of the D segment. This sequence originates from a woman aged 18 to 35 with Graves' ophthalmopathy. What was sequenced was blood. The CDR3 region: CASNHPAEGVEAFF. DNA sequence: TGTGCCAGCAACCATCCCGCCGAAGGAGTTGAAGCTTTCTTT.